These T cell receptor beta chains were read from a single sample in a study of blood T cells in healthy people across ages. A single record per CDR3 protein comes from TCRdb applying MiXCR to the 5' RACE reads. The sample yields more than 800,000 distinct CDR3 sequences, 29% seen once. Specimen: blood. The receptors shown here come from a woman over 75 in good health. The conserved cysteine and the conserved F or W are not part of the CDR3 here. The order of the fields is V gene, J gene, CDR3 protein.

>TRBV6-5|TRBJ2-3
ASRRLQGGSGTQY
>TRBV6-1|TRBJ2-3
ASSEARHLSTDTQY
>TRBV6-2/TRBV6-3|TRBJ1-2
ASSYSGRQGDGYT
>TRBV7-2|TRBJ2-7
ASSLVRVGEQY
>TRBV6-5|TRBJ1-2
ASSYGGTLGGYT
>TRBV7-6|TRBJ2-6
ASSLAHGDRGLSGANVLT
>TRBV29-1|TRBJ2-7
SGMGQSSYEQY
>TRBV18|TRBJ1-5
ASSPENSNQPQH
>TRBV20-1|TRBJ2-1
SAYSGGRGNNEQF
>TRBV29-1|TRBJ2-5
SVVYETGGQETQY
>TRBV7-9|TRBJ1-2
ASSNSSLGDYGYT
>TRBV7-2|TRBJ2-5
ASSSYRLVETQY
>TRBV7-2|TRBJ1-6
ASSRGGGVIANSPLH
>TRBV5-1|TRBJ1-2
ASSLDPQTVNYGYT
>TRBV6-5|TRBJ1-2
ASSKRAVYGYT
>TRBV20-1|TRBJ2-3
SARGGTADTQY
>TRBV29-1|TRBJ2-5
SVGKGQETQY
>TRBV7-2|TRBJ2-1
ASSRSGTGGDEQF
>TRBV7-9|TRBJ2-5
ASSSWGPETQY
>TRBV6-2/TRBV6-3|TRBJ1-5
ASSRPGTGNQPQH
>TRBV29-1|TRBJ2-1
SVGGRAKTSYNEQF